This is a list of T cell receptor beta chains from one sample in a study of OX40 agonist ivuxolimab in advanced cancers. Produced via immunoSEQ multiplex PCR; TCRdb's table is partial and in-frame only. The sample has 50,000 to 60,000 clones; approximately 86% are singletons. Specimen: CD4+ or CD8+ T cells sorted from blood, collected in a trial of the OX40 agonist ivuxolimab. The source is an adult with an advanced solid tumor such as melanoma, head and neck, liver or kidney cancer. CDR3s include the opening cysteine and the closing phenylalanine or tryptophan.

CDR3 length,V gene,J gene,CDR3 protein
17,TRBV5-4,TRBJ2-1,CASSHTFGTSAYNEQFF
13,TRBV14,TRBJ2-7,CASSLSSFFEQYF
13,TRBV11-2,TRBJ1-2,CASSSSWNYGYTF
12,TRBV28,TRBJ1-2,CASRWSSYGYTF
14,TRBV7-2,TRBJ2-3,CASSLLGGTDTQYF
14,TRBV5-1,TRBJ2-5,CASSLVRGSETQYF
17,TRBV9,TRBJ2-6,CASSVAGRNSGANVLTF
16,TRBV11-2,TRBJ1-3,CASSLDPGQGGNTIYF
16,TRBV15,TRBJ2-5,CATSRAGTSAVKTQYF
17,TRBV1,TRBJ2-3,CTSRKVGLAGGTDTQYF
13,TRBV28,TRBJ2-3,CSSETTGPDTQYF
17,TRBV2,TRBJ1-1,CASSVDDRWGEGTEAFF
13,TRBV18,TRBJ1-2,CASSLGENYGYTF
14,TRBV28,TRBJ1-1,CAVLGGQVGTEAFF
16,TRBV9,TRBJ2-2,CASSPRSRFDTGELFF
15,TRBV5-8,TRBJ1-2,CASTWGRGGNYGYTF
14,TRBV11-3,TRBJ2-3,CASSSDPDSDTQYF
13,TRBV10-2,TRBJ2-7,CASLFGLGYEQYF
14,TRBV6-5,TRBJ2-7,CASIPGTGSYEQYF
15,TRBV7-9,TRBJ1-1,CASSRDRAANTEAFF
14,TRBV11-2,TRBJ2-7,CASTAGTGFYEQYF
18,TRBV5-1,TRBJ2-1,CASSHRGLITLSYNEQFF
15,TRBV5-8,TRBJ2-1,CASSVGQGAPNEQFF
15,TRBV7-2,TRBJ1-2,CASSKGPAANYGYTF
13,TRBV2,TRBJ1-5,CASSDWEYQPQHF
11,TRBV29-1,TRBJ2-5,CSVGGGETQYF
12,TRBV28,TRBJ1-4,CASSLVGEKLFF
17,TRBV5-1,TRBJ2-3,CASSLVGTSGTTDTQYF
10,TRBV10-1,TRBJ1-5,CASLYQPQHF
15,TRBV10-3,TRBJ2-7,CAISEGLSPTYEQYF
14,TRBV28,TRBJ2-7,CASRRTSGSYEQYF
13,TRBV7-2,TRBJ2-7,CASSLGRSGEQYF
14,TRBV19,TRBJ2-3,CATRTRRGTDTQYF
17,TRBV15,TRBJ1-5,CATSRDPPGARTQPQHF
14,TRBV28,TRBJ2-1,CASVDIPSYNEQFF
14,TRBV18,TRBJ1-4,CASSPPLGNEKLFF
13,TRBV5-1,TRBJ1-4,CASSLATNEKLFF
15,TRBV11-2,TRBJ1-1,CASSLVTGMNTEAFF
12,TRBV28,TRBJ2-1,CASRGSDFEQFF
13,TRBV11-2,TRBJ2-1,CASSYETHNEQFF
14,TRBV9,TRBJ2-1,CASSVGVEYNEQFF
14,TRBV7-3,TRBJ2-2,CASKEGANTGELFF
17,TRBV7-2,TRBJ2-1,CASSSTSGAGRNREQFF
12,TRBV6-6,TRBJ2-7,CASSYASYEQYF
11,TRBV10-3,TRBJ1-2,CATNPGHGYTF
14,TRBV27,TRBJ2-7,CASSLSTGGHEQYF
13,TRBV4-1,TRBJ1-2,CASSPLFRDGYTF
11,TRBV20-1,TRBJ1-2,CSASPNYGYTF
15,TRBV7-9,TRBJ1-5,CASSLEAAGNQPQHF
18,TRBV10-3,TRBJ1-4,CAASPRQSRTPTNEKLFF
15,TRBV7-2,TRBJ2-3,CASSLGGAGADTQYF
16,TRBV19,TRBJ2-3,CASSIGLAGGPPPQYF
16,TRBV27,TRBJ1-5,CASSSLQGALDQPQHF
13,TRBV27,TRBJ2-4,CACVEGLKNIQYF
14,TRBV6-5,TRBJ1-1,CASTPDRGHTEAFF